The 19 T cell receptor beta chains in this list originate from one sample, sequenced in a study of shared clonotypes between healthy human individuals (dated by TCRdb to about 2020). Receptor libraries were prepared by the immunoSEQ multiplex PCR assay. This is the immuneACCESS table as TCRdb keeps it, with only in-frame sequences that have V and J called. A part of the clones is gone; compared with another copy, unresolved V genes explain less than half, and the rest is unexplained. The sample includes a few hundred thousand clones, with 97% observed a single time. The top ten constitute about 0.057% of the sample. Sequencing was carried out using naive CD4+ T cells sorted from blood. The cell subset or site label, as the study defines it: CD45RA+ positively selected. The source of these receptors is a woman aged 25 to 45 in good health.

This chain joins TRBV5-1 and TRBJ2-5, with 7 positions matching TRBD2. Germline values: CDR1 SGHRS, CDR2 YFSETQ. V shed 0 bases and J 6 bases; nucleotides not matched to a gene: 5. The CDR3 runs 14 residues. The CDR3 loop reads CASSLDGRMKTQYF. The CDR3 coding sequence is TGCGCCAGCAGCTTGGACGGGAGGATGAAGACCCAGTACTTC.

The rearrangement joins TRBV5-6 to TRBJ2-3; 15 bases match TRBD2. Germline CDR1 reads SGHDT; CDR2 reads YYEEEE. Trimming took 6 bases from V and 4 from J; bases not matched to a gene: 9. This CDR3 is 17 amino acids long. CDR3 DNA sequence: TGTGCCAGCACCCCGTTTTGGACTAGCGGGAGGGCAGATACGCAGTATTTT. Protein sequence: CASTPFWTSGRADTQYF.

This clone is a singleton in its sample. The chain uses TRBV6-1 and TRBJ1-2; D remains unclear. The CDR3 covers 14 residues. Between the trimmed V and J ends, which lost 4 bases and 4 bases, there was a span of 13 bases. Germline loops: CDR1 MNHNS, CDR2 SASEGT. In DNA form, the CDR3 reads TGTGCCAGCAGTGGACGTGAGGGCTCCTATGGCTACACCTTC. Its protein product is CASSGREGSYGYTF.

V gene TRBV19 combines with J gene TRBJ2-3; 8 bases line up with TRBD2. The length of the CDR3 is 17 residues. CDR1 and CDR2 (germline): LNHDA, SQIVND (reference sequence). V gave up 6 bases and J gave up 1 base; unmatched junction bases: 12. This CDR3 is CASRRTSSLLGTDTQYF. The CDR3 coding sequence is TGTGCCAGTAGACGGACTAGCTCCCTACTTGGCACAGATACGCAGTATTTT.

The V and J genes are TRBV11-2 and TRBJ2-7; 8 bases agree with TRBD1. The length of the CDR3 is 15 residues. Germline CDR1 and CDR2: SGHAT and FQNNGV. Trimming cost V 3 bases and J 2 bases; bases outside gene matches: 6. The CDR3 is CASSFHRGTTYEQYF. The CDR3 region has the DNA TGTGCCAGCAGCTTTCACAGGGGGACAACCTACGAGCAGTACTTC.

This chain links TRBV25-1 with TRBJ1-1; no reliable D call. The CDR3 sequence is 12 residues long. Germline CDR1 reads MGHDK; CDR2 reads SYGVNS. V was pared by 2 bases and J by 4 bases, with 5 bases between. The CDR3 DNA reads TGTGCCAGCAGTGAACAGACCACTGAAGCTTTCTTT. It is translated as CASSEQTTEAFF.

The chain couples TRBV2 to TRBJ1-1, with a tentative D call TRBD1 (6 bases). V was trimmed by 7 bases and J by 4 bases, leaving 13 bases between them. Germline CDR1 and CDR2: SNHLY and FYNNEI. The CDR3 is made up of 13 amino acids. CDR3 DNA: TGTGCCAGCAAGATACAGGGTTCCACTGAAGCTTTCTTT. This gives the protein CASKIQGSTEAFF.

Turning to this clone: Other DNA sequences from this sample encode an identical CDR3 as well. The chain links TRBV20-1 to TRBJ1-6; D remains ambiguous. The CDR3 loop spans 11 amino acids. Germline CDR1 is DFQATT and CDR2 is SNEGSKA (reference sequence). V was trimmed by 5 bases and J by 5 bases, leaving 4 bases between them. This CDR3 reads CSAGDNSPLHF. CDR3 sequence (DNA): TGCAGTGCTGGGGATAATTCACCCCTCCACTTT.

This chain joins TRBV6-1 and TRBJ1-2; D is ambiguous. The CDR3 loop spans 11 amino acids. V was shortened by 5 bases and J by 7 bases, with 8 bases between the two germline ends. Germline V lookup: CDR1 MNHNS, CDR2 SASEGT. Here the CDR3 reads CASSYSSGYTF. CDR3 DNA sequence: TGTGCCAGCAGTTACAGTTCTGGCTACACCTTC.

This rearrangement joins TRBV11-1 to TRBJ2-2, with D perhaps TRBD1 (6 bases). V was cut by 8 bases and J by 2 bases, with 12 bases left in between. This CDR3 has 14 residues. Germline V lookup: CDR1 SGHAT, CDR2 FQDESV (reference sequence). This CDR3 is CASFGQSNTGELFF. DNA for the CDR3: TGTGCCAGCTTCGGACAGAGTAACACCGGGGAGCTGTTTTTT.

As to this clone: Other DNA sequences in the same sample also yield this CDR3. V and J are TRBV5-6 and TRBJ2-5, with 12 bases aligning to TRBD2. The V segment lost 4 bases and the J segment 3 bases; nucleotides outside the gene matches: 4. Germline lookup yields CDR1 SGHDT and CDR2 YYEEEE. This CDR3 contains 15 residues. The CDR3, as DNA: TGTGCCAGCAGCCTCCGACTAGCGGGAGAAGAGACCCAGTACTTC. Encoded protein: CASSLRLAGEETQYF.

This rearrangement joins TRBV30 to TRBJ2-1; TRBD2 matches at 14 bases. The CDR3 extends over 19 amino acids. The J segment lost 8 bases and the V segment lost 1 base, leaving 16 bases of the junction unmatched. The germline V gene encodes CDR1 GTSNPN and CDR2 SVGIG (reference sequence). CDR3 residues: CAWSGRGLAGVTHSDEQFF. CDR3 DNA sequence: TGTGCCTGGAGTGGACGGGGACTAGCGGGAGTTACCCACTCAGATGAGCAGTTCTTC.

The chain uses TRBV2 and TRBJ2-3, with D tentatively TRBD1 (6 bases). CDR3 length: 15 amino acids. V was pared by 1 base and J by 14 bases, with 22 bases between. From germline, CDR1 is SNHLY and CDR2 FYNNEI. CDR3 nucleotides: TGTGCCAGCAGTGAAGGGCGCCAGGGGCTGAGTAAGTGGTATTTT. It codes for CASSEGRQGLSKWYF. Full variable domain (rest looked up from reference TRBV2 and TRBJ2-3): EPEVTQTPSHQVTQMGQEVILRCVPISNHLYFYWYRQILGQKVEFLVSFYNNEISEKSEIFDDQFSVERPDGSNFTLKIRSTKLEDSAMYFCASSEGRQGLSKWYFGPGTRLTVL.

The chain links TRBV19 to TRBJ1-2; TRBD1 agrees at 7 bases. The CDR3 consists of 15 residues. Trimming took 5 bases from V and 2 from J; bases not matched to a gene: 8. The germline V gene has CDR1 LNHDA and CDR2 SQIVND (reference sequence). CDR3 sequence (DNA): TGTGCCAGTAGTTCAAGACAGGGTGGAAACTATGGCTACACCTTC. Translating gives CASSSRQGGNYGYTF. Supplemented by reference TRBV19 and TRBJ1-2, the full variable domain reads DGGITQSPKYLFRKEGQNVTLSCEQNLNHDAMYWYRQDPGQGLRLIYYSQIVNDFQKGDIAEGYSVSREKKESFPLTVTSAQKNPTAFYLCASSSRQGGNYGYTFGSGTRLTVV.

V gene TRBV25-1 combines with J gene TRBJ2-2; weak D call: TRBD2 (6 bases). The CDR3 spans 15 residues. V shed 1 base and J shed 4 bases, with 10 bases lying between them. CDR1 is MGHDK and CDR2 is SYGVNS in the germline V gene. The CDR3 loop is CASSEFLGGTGELFF. The CDR3 region has the DNA TGTGCCAGCAGTGAATTTCTGGGAGGCACCGGGGAGCTGTTTTTT. Drawing the rest from reference TRBV25-1 and TRBJ2-2, the complete variable domain is EADIYQTPRYLVIGTGKKITLECSQTMGHDKMYWYQQDPGMELHLIHYSYGVNSTEKGDLSSESTVSRIRTEHFPLTLESARPSHTSQYLCASSEFLGGTGELFFGEGSRLTVL.

The chain has TRBV18 and TRBJ2-1; 7 nucleotides align to TRBD2. CDR1 is KGHSH, CDR2 LQKENI, per germline. V dropped 6 bases and J dropped 8; count of bases not matched to a gene: 19. This CDR3 has 17 amino acids. The CDR3 DNA reads as TGTGCCAGCTCTACCAATCGGGGTGTAGGCGGGAGCTATGAGCAGTTCTTC. It encodes CASSTNRGVGGSYEQFF.

The J gene is TRBJ2-7, the V gene TRBV5-1; 9 bases are a match to TRBD1. Germline CDR1 reads SGHRS; CDR2 reads YFSETQ. This CDR3 has 15 amino acids. The J segment lost 6 bases and the V segment lost 1 base, leaving 8 bases of the junction unmatched. CDR3 nucleotide sequence: TGCGCCAGCAGCTTGTCTAGGACAGGGGCGGGCGAGCAGTACTTC. This translates into CASSLSRTGAGEQYF.

V gene TRBV19 combines with J gene TRBJ1-5, with D hard to call. V gave up 2 bases and J gave up 2 bases, with 7 bases separating them. The CDR3 runs to 14 residues. Germline V gives CDR1 LNHDA, CDR2 SQIVND (reference sequence). The CDR3: CASSILGGNQPQHF. CDR3 sequence (DNA): TGTGCCAGTAGTATATTGGGAGGCAATCAGCCCCAGCATTTT.

This clone was seen once. This chain joins TRBV15 and TRBJ2-7; 12 nucleotides line up with TRBD2. After removal of 5 bases from V and 5 bases from J, the junction contained 7 bases not matched to a gene. The V gene's germline CDR1 is LNHNV and CDR2 YYDKDF (reference sequence). The CDR3 length is 15 residues. Written as DNA, the CDR3 is TGTGCCACCAGCCGCAGACTAGCGGGAGTTCACGAGCAGTACTTC. This codes for CATSRRLAGVHEQYF.